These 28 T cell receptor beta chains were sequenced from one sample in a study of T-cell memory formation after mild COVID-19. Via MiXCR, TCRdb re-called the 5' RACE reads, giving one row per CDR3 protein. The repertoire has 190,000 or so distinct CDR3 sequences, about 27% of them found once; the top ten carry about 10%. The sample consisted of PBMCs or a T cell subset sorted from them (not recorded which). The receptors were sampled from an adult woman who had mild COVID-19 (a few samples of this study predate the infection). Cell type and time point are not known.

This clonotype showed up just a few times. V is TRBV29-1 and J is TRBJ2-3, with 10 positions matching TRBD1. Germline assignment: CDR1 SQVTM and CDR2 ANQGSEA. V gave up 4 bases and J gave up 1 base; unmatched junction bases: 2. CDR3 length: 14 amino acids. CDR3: CSVGGQGRTDTQYF. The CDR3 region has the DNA TGCAGCGTTGGGGGACAGGGGCGCACAGATACGCAGTATTTT.

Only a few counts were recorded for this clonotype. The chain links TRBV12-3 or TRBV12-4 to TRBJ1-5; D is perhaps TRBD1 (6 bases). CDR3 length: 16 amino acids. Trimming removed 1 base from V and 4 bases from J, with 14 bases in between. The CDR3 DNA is TGTGCCAGCAGTTTAGGAGAACAGGGTGGTAATCAGCCCCAGCATTTT. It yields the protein CASSLGEQGGNQPQHF.

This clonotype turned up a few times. The CDR3 bases are TGCAGCGTTGAAGTGGCAGGGGGCGGATACGAGCAGTACTTC. It encodes CSVEVAGGGYEQYF. The chain couples TRBV29-1 to TRBJ2-7, with 8 bases aligning to TRBD1. With V trimmed by 1 base and J by 4 bases, 6 bases remained unmatched. Germline-derived CDR1 and CDR2 are SQVTM and ANQGSEA. CDR3 length: 14 amino acids.

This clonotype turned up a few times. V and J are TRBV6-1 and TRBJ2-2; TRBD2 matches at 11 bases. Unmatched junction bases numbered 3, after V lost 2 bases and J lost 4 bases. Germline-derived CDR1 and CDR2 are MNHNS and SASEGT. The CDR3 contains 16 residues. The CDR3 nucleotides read TGTGCCAGCAGTGAAACTAGCGGGAGTTCCACCGGGGAGCTGTTTTTT. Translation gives CASSETSGSSTGELFF.

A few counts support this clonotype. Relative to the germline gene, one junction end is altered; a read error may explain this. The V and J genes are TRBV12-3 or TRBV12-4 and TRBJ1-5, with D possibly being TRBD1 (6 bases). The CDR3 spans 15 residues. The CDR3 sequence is CASSFLGGSTQPQHF. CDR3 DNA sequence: TGTGCCAGCAGTTTTTTAGGGGGGAGCACTCAGCCCCAGCATTTT.

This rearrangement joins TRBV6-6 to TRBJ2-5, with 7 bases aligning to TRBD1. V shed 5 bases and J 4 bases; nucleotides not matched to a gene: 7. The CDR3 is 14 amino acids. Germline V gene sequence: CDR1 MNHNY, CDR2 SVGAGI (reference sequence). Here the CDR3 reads CASSEQTGAETQYF. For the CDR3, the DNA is TGTGCCAGCAGTGAACAAACAGGGGCAGAGACCCAGTACTTC.

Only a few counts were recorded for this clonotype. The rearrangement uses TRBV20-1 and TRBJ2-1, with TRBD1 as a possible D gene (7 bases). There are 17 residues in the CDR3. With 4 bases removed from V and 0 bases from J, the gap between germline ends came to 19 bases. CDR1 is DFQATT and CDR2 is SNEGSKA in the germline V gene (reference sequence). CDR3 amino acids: CSAKEGASEYSYNEQFF. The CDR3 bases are TGCAGTGCTAAAGAGGGGGCTAGCGAATACTCCTACAATGAGCAGTTCTTC.

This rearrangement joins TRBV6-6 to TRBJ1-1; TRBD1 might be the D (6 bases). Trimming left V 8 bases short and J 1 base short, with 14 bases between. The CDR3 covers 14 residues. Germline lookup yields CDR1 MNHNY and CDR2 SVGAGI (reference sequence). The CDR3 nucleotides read TGTGCCAGCCTAGGGGGGGCGGGGAACACTGAAGCTTTCTTT. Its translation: CASLGGAGNTEAFF.

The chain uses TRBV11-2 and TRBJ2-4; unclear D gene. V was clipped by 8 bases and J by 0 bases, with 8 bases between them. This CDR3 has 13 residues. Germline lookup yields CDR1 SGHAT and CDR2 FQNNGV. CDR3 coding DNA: TGTGCCAGCCTATCACTAGCCAAAAACATTCAGTACTTC. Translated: CASLSLAKNIQYF.

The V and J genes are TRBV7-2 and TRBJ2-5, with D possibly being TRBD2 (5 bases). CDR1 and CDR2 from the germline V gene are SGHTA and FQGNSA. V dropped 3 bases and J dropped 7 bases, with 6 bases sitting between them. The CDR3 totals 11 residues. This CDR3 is CASSLGATQYF. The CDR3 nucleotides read TGTGCCAGCAGCTTGGGAGCGACCCAGTACTTC.

The CDR3 DNA is TGCGCCAGCAGCTTCGCGGAGCCTGCCGGGGTTGGTAGCACCGGGGAGCTGTTTTTT. Its translation is CASSFAEPAGVGSTGELFF. The chain recombines TRBV5-1 with TRBJ2-2; a possible D gene is TRBD2 (5 bases). V lost 2 bases to trimming and J lost 4 bases, with 24 bases between them. CDR1 and CDR2 from the germline V gene are SGHRS and YFSETQ. The CDR3 loop spans 19 amino acids.

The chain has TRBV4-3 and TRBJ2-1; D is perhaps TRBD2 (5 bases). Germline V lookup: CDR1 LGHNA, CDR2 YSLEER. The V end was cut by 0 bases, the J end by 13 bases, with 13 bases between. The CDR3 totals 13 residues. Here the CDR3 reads CASSQEMRASQFF. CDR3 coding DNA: TGCGCCAGCAGCCAAGAGATGAGGGCTTCTCAGTTCTTC.

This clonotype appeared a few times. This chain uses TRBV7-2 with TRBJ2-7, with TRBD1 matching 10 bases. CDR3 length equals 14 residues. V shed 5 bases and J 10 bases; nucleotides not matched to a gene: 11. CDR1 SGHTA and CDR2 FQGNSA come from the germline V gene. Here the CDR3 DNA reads TGTGCCAGCAGCGTTGACAGGGGGCATAGCGAACAGTACTTC. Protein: CASSVDRGHSEQYF.

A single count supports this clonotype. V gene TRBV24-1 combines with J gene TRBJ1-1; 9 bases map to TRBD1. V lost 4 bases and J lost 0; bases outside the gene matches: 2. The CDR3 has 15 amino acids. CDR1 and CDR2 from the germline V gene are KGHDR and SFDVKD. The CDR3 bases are TGTGCCACCAGTGACGGACAGGGGATGAACACTGAAGCTTTCTTT. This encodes CATSDGQGMNTEAFF.

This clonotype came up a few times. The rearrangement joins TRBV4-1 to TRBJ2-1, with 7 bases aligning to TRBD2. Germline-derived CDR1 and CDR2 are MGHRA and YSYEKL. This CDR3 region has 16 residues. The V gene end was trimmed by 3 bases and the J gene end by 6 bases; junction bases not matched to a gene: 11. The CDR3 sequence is CASSQALAAFRNEQFF. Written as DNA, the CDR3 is TGCGCCAGCAGCCAGGCTCTAGCGGCCTTTCGCAATGAGCAGTTCTTC.

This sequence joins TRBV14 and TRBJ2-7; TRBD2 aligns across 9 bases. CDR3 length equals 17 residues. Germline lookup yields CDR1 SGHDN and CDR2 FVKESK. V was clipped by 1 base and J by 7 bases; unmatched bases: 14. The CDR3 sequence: CASSQVGWDSGSSEQYF. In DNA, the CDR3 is TGTGCCAGCAGCCAAGTAGGTTGGGATAGCGGGAGCTCTGAGCAGTACTTC.

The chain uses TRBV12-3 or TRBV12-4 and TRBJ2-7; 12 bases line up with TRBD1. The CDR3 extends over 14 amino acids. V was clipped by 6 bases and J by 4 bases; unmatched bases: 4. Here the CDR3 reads CASRSGQGAYEQYF. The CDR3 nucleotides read TGTGCCAGCAGGTCGGGACAGGGGGCTTACGAGCAGTACTTC.

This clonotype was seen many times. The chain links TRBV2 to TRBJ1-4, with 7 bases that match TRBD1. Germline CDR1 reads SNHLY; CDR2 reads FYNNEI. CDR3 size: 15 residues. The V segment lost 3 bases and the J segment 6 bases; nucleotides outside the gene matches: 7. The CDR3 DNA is TGTGCCAGCAGTGACTCGGGACAGAGGCATGAAAAACTGTTTTTT. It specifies CASSDSGQRHEKLFF.

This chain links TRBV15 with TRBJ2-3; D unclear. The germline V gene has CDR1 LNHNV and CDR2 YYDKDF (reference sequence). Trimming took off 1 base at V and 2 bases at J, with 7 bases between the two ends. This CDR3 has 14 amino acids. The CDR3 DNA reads TGTGCCACCAGCAGAGTCCAGTACACAGATACGCAGTATTTT. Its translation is CATSRVQYTDTQYF.

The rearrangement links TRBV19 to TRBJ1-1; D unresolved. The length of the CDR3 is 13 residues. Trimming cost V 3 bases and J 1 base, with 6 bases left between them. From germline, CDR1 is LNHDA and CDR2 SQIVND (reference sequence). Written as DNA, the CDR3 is TGTGCCAGTAGTATTGCCCCGAACACTGAAGCTTTCTTT. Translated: CASSIAPNTEAFF. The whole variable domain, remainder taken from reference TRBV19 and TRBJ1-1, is DGGITQSPKYLFRKEGQNVTLSCEQNLNHDAMYWYRQDPGQGLRLIYYSQIVNDFQKGDIAEGYSVSREKKESFPLTVTSAQKNPTAFYLCASSIAPNTEAFFGQGTRLTVV.

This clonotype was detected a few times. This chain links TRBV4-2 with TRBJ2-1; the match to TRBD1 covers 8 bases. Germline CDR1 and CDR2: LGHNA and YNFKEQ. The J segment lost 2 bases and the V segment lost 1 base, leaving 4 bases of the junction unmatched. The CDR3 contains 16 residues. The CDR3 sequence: CASSQVAGQAYNEQFF. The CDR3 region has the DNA TGTGCCAGCAGCCAAGTCGCGGGACAGGCCTACAATGAGCAGTTCTTC.

Here the CDR3 reads CASSGEGNTEAFF. In DNA form, the CDR3 reads TGTGCCAGTAGTGGGGAGGGGAACACTGAAGCTTTCTTT. This chain links TRBV28 with TRBJ1-1; D gene uncertain. V was pared by 9 bases and J by 1 base, with 12 bases between. This CDR3 spans 13 amino acids. CDR1 MDHEN and CDR2 SYDVKM come from the germline V gene. The whole variable domain, filled in from reference TRBV28 and TRBJ1-1, reads DVKVTQSSRYLVKRTGEKVFLECVQDMDHENMFWYRQDPGLGLRLIYFSYDVKMKEKGDIPEGYSVSREKKERFSLILESASTNQTSMYLCASSGEGNTEAFFGQGTRLTVV.

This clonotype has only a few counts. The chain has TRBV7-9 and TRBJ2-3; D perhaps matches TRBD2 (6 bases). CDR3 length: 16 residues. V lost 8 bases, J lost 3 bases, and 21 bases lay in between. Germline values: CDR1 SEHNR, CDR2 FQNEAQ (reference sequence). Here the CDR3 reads CASASGLIPRTDTQYF. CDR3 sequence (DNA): TGTGCCAGCGCCAGCGGGCTGATTCCCCGTACAGATACGCAGTATTTT.

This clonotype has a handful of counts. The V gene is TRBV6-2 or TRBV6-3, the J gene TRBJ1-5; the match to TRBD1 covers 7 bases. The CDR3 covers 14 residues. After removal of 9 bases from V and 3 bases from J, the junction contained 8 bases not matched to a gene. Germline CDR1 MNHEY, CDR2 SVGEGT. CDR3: CASRAGTANQPQHF. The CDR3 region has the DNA TGTGCCAGTCGCGCCGGGACAGCCAATCAGCCCCAGCATTTT.

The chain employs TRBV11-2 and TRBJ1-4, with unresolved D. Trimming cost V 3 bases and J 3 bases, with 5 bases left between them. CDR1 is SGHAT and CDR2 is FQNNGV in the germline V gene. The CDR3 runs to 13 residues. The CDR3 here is CASSLGPNEKLFF. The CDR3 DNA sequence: TGTGCCAGCAGCTTGGGTCCTAATGAAAAACTGTTTTTT.

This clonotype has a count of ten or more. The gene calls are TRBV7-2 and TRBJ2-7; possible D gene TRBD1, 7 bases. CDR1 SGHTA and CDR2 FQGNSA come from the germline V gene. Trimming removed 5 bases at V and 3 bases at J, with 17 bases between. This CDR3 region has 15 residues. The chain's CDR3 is CASSRQTGTGYEQYF. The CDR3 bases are TGTGCCAGCAGCCGCCAGACAGGGACTGGCTACGAGCAGTACTTC.

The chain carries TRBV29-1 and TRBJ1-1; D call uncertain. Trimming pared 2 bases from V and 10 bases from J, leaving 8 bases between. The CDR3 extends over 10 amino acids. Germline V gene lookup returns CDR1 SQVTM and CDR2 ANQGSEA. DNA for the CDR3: TGCAGCGTTGAAACCTGGGCAGCTTTCTTT. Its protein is CSVETWAAFF.

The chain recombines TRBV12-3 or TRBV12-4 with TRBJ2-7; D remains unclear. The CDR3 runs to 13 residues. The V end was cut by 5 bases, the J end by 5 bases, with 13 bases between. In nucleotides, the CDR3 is TGTGCCAGCAGTAAGCAGATCTCGGACGAGCAGTACTTC. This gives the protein CASSKQISDEQYF.